One and the same sample provided the 19 T cell receptor beta chains below, sequenced in a study of response to subunit inactivated influenza vaccine. TCRdb called the RT-PCR reads again in MiXCR, with one record for every CDR3 protein. The data show some 640,000 distinct CDR3 sequences, approximately 13% seen once. Sample: PBMCs from blood, taken 14 days before vaccination. The receptor source for this set is a middle-aged man who received an inactivated influenza vaccine.

The chain recombines TRBV20-1 with TRBJ2-4; D may correspond to TRBD1 or TRBD2 (5 bases each). Germline lookup yields CDR1 DFQATT and CDR2 SNEGSKA (reference sequence). The V and J ends lost 6 bases and 6 bases respectively, with 15 bases between them. This CDR3 spans 13 amino acids. The CDR3 DNA is TGCAGTGCGCCGGGACCAAGAGGAAACATTCAGTACTTC. Its protein product is CSAPGPRGNIQYF.

This clonotype appeared a few times. The chain uses TRBV12-3 or TRBV12-4 and TRBJ2-5; D tentatively reads TRBD1 or TRBD2 (5 bases each). The CDR3 totals 14 residues. V was cut by 5 bases and J by 0 bases, with 10 bases left in between. The CDR3 DNA reads TGTGCCAGCAGTCCCCCGGGACACCAAGAGACCCAGTACTTC. The encoded protein is CASSPPGHQETQYF.

The chain recombines TRBV27 with TRBJ2-7; possible D gene TRBD1, 6 bases. CDR1 and CDR2 (germline): MNHEY, SMNVEV (reference sequence). CDR3 length equals 14 residues. V was cut by 8 bases and J by 2 bases, with 16 bases left in between. CDR3: CASGTTGDPYEQYF. The CDR3 bases are TGTGCCAGCGGTACGACAGGAGACCCCTACGAGCAGTACTTC.

The chain links TRBV4-3 to TRBJ2-6; no firm D call. CDR1 and CDR2 (germline): LGHNA, YSLEER. With 3 bases removed from V and 0 bases from J, the gap between germline ends came to 6 bases. CDR3 length: 15 residues. For the CDR3, the DNA is TGCGCCAGCAGCCATCAAGACTCTGGGGCCAACGTCCTGACTTTC. It is translated as CASSHQDSGANVLTF.

The rearrangement uses TRBV4-3 and TRBJ1-5; D not certain. CDR3 size: 15 residues. The V and J ends lost 0 bases and 5 bases respectively, with 11 bases between them. The V gene's germline CDR1 is LGHNA and CDR2 YSLEER. CDR3 amino acids: CASSQDRSGYQPQHF. The CDR3 DNA reads TGCGCCAGCAGCCAAGATCGGTCCGGCTATCAGCCCCAGCATTTT.

This clonotype was seen more than once but under ten times. The chain combines TRBV5-5 with TRBJ2-2, with 8 bases fitting TRBD1. J gave up 6 bases and V 0 bases, and 4 bases lay outside the gene matches. Germline-derived CDR1 and CDR2 are SGHKS and YYEKEE (reference sequence). The CDR3 has 15 residues. The CDR3 spells CASSLDRGMAGELFF. Written as DNA, the CDR3 is TGTGCCAGCAGCTTGGACAGGGGGATGGCCGGGGAGCTGTTTTTT.

There are many counts of this clonotype. Here the CDR3 reads CSAETRDREETQYF. In DNA, the CDR3 is TGCAGCGCCGAAACCCGGGACAGGGAAGAGACCCAGTACTTC. The chain couples TRBV29-1 to TRBJ2-5, with TRBD1 identical over 9 bases. The CDR3 is made up of 14 amino acids. Trimming at V came to 7 bases and at J to 3 bases, leaving 9 bases not matched to a gene. Germline assignment: CDR1 SQVTM and CDR2 ANQGSEA.

This clonotype was seen many times. The gene calls are TRBV10-3 and TRBJ2-7, with TRBD2 identical over 10 bases. This CDR3 has 16 residues. With V trimmed by 5 bases and J by 1 base, 8 bases remained unmatched. Germline V gives CDR1 ENHRY, CDR2 SYGVKD. In DNA form, the CDR3 reads TGTGCCATCAGTAAACTAGCGGGATCCTTGTCCTACGAGCAGTACTTC. Translation gives CAISKLAGSLSYEQYF.

This clonotype was seen only a few times. This chain joins TRBV18 and TRBJ2-2, with TRBD2 matching over 8 bases. V trimming: 0 bases; J trimming: 3 bases; junction bases outside the gene matches: 6. The germline V gene encodes CDR1 KGHSH and CDR2 LQKENI. This CDR3 region has 17 residues. As DNA, the CDR3 is TGTGCCAGCTCACCACCAAAAGCGGGGGCGGACACCGGGGAGCTGTTTTTT. Translating gives CASSPPKAGADTGELFF.

Remarks on this clonotype: One end of the junction does not line up with germline, which may come from a read error. In DNA form, the CDR3 reads TGCAGTGCTAGGGTTAGCGGACTAGGCACAGATACGCAGTCTTTT. Its translation is CSARVSGLGTDTQSF. This chain links TRBV20-1 with TRBJ2-3, with 7 bases lining up with TRBD2. The CDR3 spans 15 residues. Per the germline V gene, CDR1 is DFQATT and CDR2 is SNEGSKA (reference sequence).

There are a few counts of this clonotype. V usage is TRBV5-1 and J usage is TRBJ2-7, with a possible D match to TRBD2 (5 bases). From germline, CDR1 is SGHRS and CDR2 YFSETQ. The CDR3 is made up of 14 amino acids. Between the trimmed V and J ends, which lost 3 bases and 2 bases, there was a span of 12 bases. CDR3: CASSSRGDTYEQYF. The CDR3, as DNA: TGCGCCAGCAGCTCCCGGGGTGACACCTACGAGCAGTACTTC. Full variable domain (rest looked up from reference TRBV5-1 and TRBJ2-7): KAGVTQTPRYLIKTRGQQVTLSCSPISGHRSVSWYQQTPGQGLQFLFEYFSETQRNKGNFPGRFSGRQFSNSRSEMNVSTLELGDSALYLCASSSRGDTYEQYFGPGTRLTVT.

In its sample, this clonotype was seen many times. The gene calls are TRBV7-6 and TRBJ2-2; no clear D. The CDR3 totals 14 residues. Per the germline V gene, CDR1 is SGHVS and CDR2 is FNYEAQ. The V end lost 6 bases, the J end lost 1 base, and 9 bases lay between the germline ends. CDR3 nucleotides: TGTGCCAGCAGTCCACAGAAGAACACCGGGGAGCTGTTTTTT. Translation: CASSPQKNTGELFF.

This clonotype was detected only a few times. One end of the junction varies from germline; a read error may be responsible. V usage is TRBV4-2 and J usage is TRBJ2-1, with TRBD2 matching over 8 bases. Per the germline V gene, CDR1 is LGHNA and CDR2 is YNFKEQ. The CDR3 is 15 residues long. CDR3 sequence reads: CASSYRLAPYNEQFF. The CDR3 bases are TGTGCCAGCAGCTACAGACTAGCGCCCTACAACGAGCAGTTCTTC.

Regarding this clonotype: As the CDR3 is not closed by the conserved phenylalanine or tryptophan, this likely results from a read error. This chain uses TRBV6-5 with TRBJ1-2; a possible D gene is TRBD1 (6 bases). Trimming removed 0 bases at V and 2 bases at J, with 10 bases between. This CDR3 is 15 amino acids long. Per germline, CDR1 MNHEY and CDR2 SVGAGI. The CDR3 region is CASSYSRQANYGYTY. The CDR3 DNA reads as TGTGCCAGCAGTTACTCCAGACAGGCAAACTATGGCTACACCTAC.

The chain carries TRBV28 and TRBJ1-5; D remains unclear. The CDR3 is 14 residues long. V was shortened by 5 bases and J by 7 bases, with 15 bases between the two germline ends. Germline CDR1 and CDR2: MDHEN and SYDVKM. The CDR3, as DNA: TGTGCCAGCAGTCTTTGGGGTGAGAGGCAGCCCCAGCATTTT. Translating gives CASSLWGERQPQHF.

This clonotype was counted between two and nine times. The rearrangement uses TRBV19 and TRBJ1-1; D remains ambiguous. Trimming cost V 3 bases and J 7 bases, with 6 bases left between them. Germline lookup yields CDR1 LNHDA and CDR2 SQIVND (reference sequence). The CDR3 sequence is 11 residues long. The CDR3 loop is CASSIQFEAFF. In DNA form, the CDR3 reads TGTGCCAGTAGTATTCAGTTTGAAGCTTTCTTT.

This clonotype showed up just a few times. The chain employs TRBV7-8 and TRBJ2-3, with 8 bases aligning to TRBD2. In germline, CDR1 is SGHVS, CDR2 FQNEAQ. Trimming removed 3 bases from V and 3 bases from J; junction bases left unmatched: 8. There are 16 residues in the CDR3. The CDR3 here is CASSFRGGLETDTQYF. The CDR3 bases are TGTGCCAGCAGCTTTCGGGGGGGCCTCGAAACAGATACGCAGTATTTT.

V is TRBV11-1 and J is TRBJ2-6; 8 bases align to TRBD1. The germline V gene has CDR1 SGHAT and CDR2 FQDESV (reference sequence). CDR3 length equals 17 residues. CDR3 residues: CLSSVRPQGAVVNVLTF. DNA of the CDR3: TGTCTCAGCAGCGTAAGACCCCAGGGGGCGGTAGTTAACGTCCTGACTTTC.

This clonotype was counted at least ten times. This rearrangement joins TRBV20-1 to TRBJ2-7; D uncertain. V lost 5 bases and J lost 4, with 6 bases in between. Germline CDR1 is DFQATT and CDR2 is SNEGSKA (reference sequence). The CDR3 loop spans 10 amino acids. The CDR3 protein is CSAGEYEQYF. DNA for the CDR3: TGCAGTGCTGGGGAATACGAGCAGTACTTC.